This T cell receptor (beta chain) is from a study of control samples from healthy donors and cancer patients. The CDR3 loop spans 14 amino acids. Trimming took 5 bases from V and 1 from J, leaving 12 bases between them. Germline V gene data show CDR1 as SEHNR and CDR2 as FQNEAQ (reference sequence). Sequenced by immunoSEQ multiplex PCR; TCRdb stores in-frame clones only, minus some. The sample contains roughly 180,000 clones, 75% to 95% of which appear only once. This sequence joins TRBV7-9 and TRBJ2-7; possible D gene TRBD1, 5 bases. Source material: blood. This receptor was obtained from a woman between 35 and 50 years old in good health. The CDR3, as DNA: TGTGCCAGCAGCAATCGACAGACTTCCTACGAGCAGTACTTC. This encodes CASSNRQTSYEQYF.